Sequencing of this T cell receptor (beta chain) was carried out in a study of blood T cell repertoires in COVID-19. For the study at large: COVID-19 samples from acute and convalescent phases originated in the United States, Italy and Spain.

In the authors' workflow: Reference gene primer amplification in the assay estimated nucleated cell counts. Using immunoSEQ multiplex PCR, the repertoire was profiled, and TCRdb retains in-frame clones only, with some absent. Clonal size and the V and J genes are those of that table, whereas D and trimming came from the DNA. Among some 250,000 clones listed, about 86% were seen once. Germline V gene lookup returns CDR1 GTSNPN and CDR2 SVGIG (reference sequence). The CDR3 loop spans 15 amino acids. V lost 3 bases to trimming and J lost 1 base, with 13 bases between them. The TCR originated in a man aged 40-50 years with active or convalescent COVID-19. The sample was peripheral blood. The genes are TRBV30 and TRBJ1-3; perhaps TRBD1 as D (5 bases). CDR3 region: CAWSEDIPSGNTIYF. DNA of the CDR3: TGTGCCTGGAGCGAGGACATCCCATCTGGAAACACCATATATTTT.